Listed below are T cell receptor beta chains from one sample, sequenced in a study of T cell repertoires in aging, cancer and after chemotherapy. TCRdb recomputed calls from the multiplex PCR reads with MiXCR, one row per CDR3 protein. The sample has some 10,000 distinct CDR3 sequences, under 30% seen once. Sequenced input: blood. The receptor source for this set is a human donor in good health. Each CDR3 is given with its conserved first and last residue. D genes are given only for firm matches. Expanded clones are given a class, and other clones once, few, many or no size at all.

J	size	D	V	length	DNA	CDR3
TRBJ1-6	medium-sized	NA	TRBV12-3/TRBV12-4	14	TGTGCCAGCAGTTTTGCTGCCTCAAATTCACCCCTCCACTTT	CASSFAASNSPLHF
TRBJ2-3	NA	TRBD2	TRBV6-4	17	TGTGCCAGCAGTGTCCGTGCCCTAGCGGAGCTATTAGATACGCAGTATTTT	CASSVRALAELLDTQYF
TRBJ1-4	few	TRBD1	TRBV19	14	TGTGCCAGTAGTTCCGGGACAGATAATGAAAAACTGTTTTTT	CASSSGTDNEKLFF
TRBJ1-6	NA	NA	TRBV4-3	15	TGCGCCAGCAGCCCCGGGCAGGGTGTCAGTTCACCCCTCCACTTT	CASSPGQGVSSPLHF
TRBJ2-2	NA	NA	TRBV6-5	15	TGTGCCAGCAGTGAGGGGGGGCTCCTCACCGGGGAGCTGTTTTTT	CASSEGGLLTGELFF
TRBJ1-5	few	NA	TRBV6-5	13	TGTGCCAGCCGGGGGGTGGGTAATCAGCCCCAGCATTTT	CASRGVGNQPQHF
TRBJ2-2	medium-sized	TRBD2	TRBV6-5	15	TGTGCCAGCAGTAGGGGACTACCGAACACCGGGGAGCTGTTTTTT	CASSRGLPNTGELFF
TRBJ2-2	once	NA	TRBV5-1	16	TGCGCCAGCAGCCCGAATCCCGGGACGTTGGGCGGGGAGCTGTTTTTT	CASSPNPGTLGGELFF
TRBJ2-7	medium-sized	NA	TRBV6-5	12	TGTGCCAGCAGTTATTTGGACTCCGAGCAGTACTTC	CASSYLDSEQYF
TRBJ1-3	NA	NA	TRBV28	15	TGTGCCAGCAGTTTAGGGGGGAACTCTGGAAACACCATATATTTT	CASSLGGNSGNTIYF
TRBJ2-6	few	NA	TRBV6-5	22	TGTGCCAGCAGTTACTTTCCCTTTACCAATCAGGCCCAGCCTGGTAGGGCCAACGTCCTGACTTTC	CASSYFPFTNQAQPGRANVLTF
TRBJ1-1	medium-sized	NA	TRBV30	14	TGTGCCTGGAGAGGCCCCCTAGGGAACACTGAAGCTTTCTTT	CAWRGPLGNTEAFF
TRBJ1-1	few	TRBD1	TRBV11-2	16	TGTGCCAGCAGCTTAGATCAGAGGCAGGGGGACACTGAAGCTTTCTTT	CASSLDQRQGDTEAFF
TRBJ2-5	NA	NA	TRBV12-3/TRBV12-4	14	TGTGCCAGCAGTGCCTGGGGCCTTCAAGAGACCCAGTACTTC	CASSAWGLQETQYF